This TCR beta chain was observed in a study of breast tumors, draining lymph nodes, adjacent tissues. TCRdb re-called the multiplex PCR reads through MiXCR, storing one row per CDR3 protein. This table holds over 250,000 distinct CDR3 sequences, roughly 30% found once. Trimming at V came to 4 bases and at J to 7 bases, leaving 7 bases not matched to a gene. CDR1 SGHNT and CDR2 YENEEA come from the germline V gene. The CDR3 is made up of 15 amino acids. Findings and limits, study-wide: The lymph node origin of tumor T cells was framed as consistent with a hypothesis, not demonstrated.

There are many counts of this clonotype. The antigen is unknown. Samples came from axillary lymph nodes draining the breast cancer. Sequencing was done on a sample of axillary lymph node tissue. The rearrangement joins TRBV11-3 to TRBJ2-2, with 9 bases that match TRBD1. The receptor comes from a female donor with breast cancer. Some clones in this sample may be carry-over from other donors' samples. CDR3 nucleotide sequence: TGTGCCAGCAGCTCTCCGGGACAGGGTTTCGGGGAGCTGTTTTTT. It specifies CASSSPGQGFGELFF.